Following are 17 T cell receptor beta chains from one sample sequenced in a study of CD8 T cells in Susac syndrome (dated by TCRdb to the late 2010s). Preparation of the library involved the immunoSEQ multiplex PCR assay. RNA was extracted using the RNeasy kit, and about 0.45 to 1 ug of the RNA was reverse transcribed with random hexamers. TCRdb cleaned the public reads at Q25 with fastp, built clones with MiXCR and kept in-frame beta chains. CDR3 protein sequences are deduplicated, and each keeps its most common genes and DNA. The sample table lists some 240,000 distinct CDR3 sequences, around 96% of them with a count of one. The ten most abundant clones make up 0.1% of the sample. What was sequenced was CD4+ T cells from PBMCs. All receptors come from a human donor with Susac syndrome.

The genes are TRBV10-3 and TRBJ2-5; 10 positions agree with TRBD2. The J segment lost 0 bases and the V segment lost 4 bases, leaving 5 bases of the junction unmatched. Per the germline V gene, CDR1 is ENHRY and CDR2 is SYGVKD. This CDR3 region has 16 residues. CDR3 region: CAISGPTSGYQETQYF. As DNA, the CDR3 is TGTGCCATCAGTGGGCCGACTAGCGGGTACCAAGAGACCCAGTACTTC.

The chain joins TRBV20-1 to TRBJ2-1; D possibly corresponds to TRBD2 (5 bases). The CDR3 has 11 amino acids. Trimming removed 5 bases at V and 8 bases at J, with 10 bases between. Germline lookup yields CDR1 DFQATT and CDR2 SNEGSKA (reference sequence). The CDR3 protein is CSAQTSYEQFF. CDR3 DNA: TGCAGTGCTCAAACTAGTTATGAGCAGTTCTTC.

The chain has TRBV6-9 and TRBJ2-1, with 9 bases aligning to TRBD2. Germline CDR1 MNHGY, CDR2 SVAAGI. V was pared by 4 bases and J by 10 bases, with 8 bases of the junction left unmatched. The length of the CDR3 is 14 residues. This CDR3 is CASSLRREGREQFF. CDR3 nucleotide sequence: TGTGCCAGCAGTTTAAGGCGGGAGGGCCGAGAGCAGTTCTTC.

The V call is TRBV5-4, the J call TRBJ2-1; D unresolved. Trimming removed 5 bases at V and 1 base at J, with 16 bases between. Germline values: CDR1 SGHNT, CDR2 YYREEE (reference sequence). The length of the CDR3 is 16 residues. The CDR3 DNA sequence: TGTGCCAGCAGGACTTCTGGGCTATTATCCTACAATGAGCAGTTCTTC. It is translated as CASRTSGLLSYNEQFF.

V usage is TRBV11-2 and J usage is TRBJ2-4; D remains unclear. The CDR3 consists of 14 residues. Germline loops: CDR1 SGHAT, CDR2 FQNNGV. V lost 6 bases and J lost 0, with 9 bases in between. CDR3 protein: CASSPWVAKNIQYF. The CDR3 DNA reads as TGTGCCAGCAGTCCGTGGGTAGCCAAAAACATTCAGTACTTC. Filled out from reference TRBV11-2 and TRBJ2-4, the complete variable domain reads EAGVAQSPRYKIIEKRQSVAFWCNPISGHATLYWYQQILGQGPKLLIQFQNNGVVDDSQLPKDRFSAERLKGVDSTLKIQPAKLEDSAVYLCASSPWVAKNIQYFGAGTRLSVL.

The chain has TRBV9 and TRBJ2-5; TRBD2 matches at 7 bases. The CDR3 contains 14 residues. Trimming at V came to 3 bases and at J to 4 bases, leaving 6 bases not matched to a gene. Germline V gives CDR1 SGDLS, CDR2 YYNGEE. As DNA, the CDR3 is TGTGCCAGCAGCGCCTGGACGGGAGGAGAGACCCAGTACTTC. It codes for CASSAWTGGETQYF.

The CDR3 protein is CSAAGITDTQYF. The CDR3 nucleotides read TGCAGTGCGGCGGGGATTACAGATACGCAGTATTTT. The chain employs TRBV20-1 and TRBJ2-3, with a possible D match to TRBD2 (6 bases). The CDR3 is made up of 12 amino acids. The V end lost 6 bases, the J end lost 3 bases, and 10 bases lay between the germline ends. Germline V gene sequence: CDR1 DFQATT, CDR2 SNEGSKA (reference sequence).

The chain has TRBV30 and TRBJ2-5; 7 bases agree with TRBD2. Germline values: CDR1 GTSNPN, CDR2 SVGIG (reference sequence). The CDR3 is made up of 13 amino acids. V was pared by 0 bases and J by 5 bases, with 3 bases of the junction left unmatched. CDR3 nucleotides: TGTGCCTGGAGTGTACGGCGGGGGGAGACCCAGTACTTC. It yields the protein CAWSVRRGETQYF.

The chain carries TRBV24-1 and TRBJ2-2; 8 bases are shared with TRBD1. Germline-derived CDR1 and CDR2 are KGHDR and SFDVKD. This CDR3 contains 16 residues. The V and J ends lost 4 bases and 5 bases, in that order; junction bases with no gene match: 8. In DNA, the CDR3 is TGTGCCACCAGTGACCCGAGGACAGGGCAGACCGGGGAGCTGTTTTTT. Its translation is CATSDPRTGQTGELFF.

This chain connects TRBV20-1 to TRBJ2-7; TRBD2 matches 9 bases. The length of the CDR3 is 16 residues. In germline, CDR1 is DFQATT, CDR2 SNEGSKA (reference sequence). V dropped 6 bases and J dropped 5; count of bases not matched to a gene: 17. This CDR3 reads CSASELAGFQSDEQYF. Here the CDR3 DNA reads TGCAGTGCCAGTGAGCTAGCGGGGTTTCAGTCCGACGAGCAGTACTTC.

The CDR3 DNA is TGCGCCAGCAGCTTCGGGCAGCTGGGTACTACCGGGGAGCTGTTTTTT. It specifies CASSFGQLGTTGELFF. The chain carries TRBV5-1 and TRBJ2-2, with D hard to call. Trimming took off 2 bases at V and 5 bases at J, with 16 bases between the two ends. CDR1 is SGHRS and CDR2 is YFSETQ in the germline V gene. The CDR3 extends over 16 amino acids.

This clonotype is a singleton in its sample. The rearrangement uses TRBV12-3 or TRBV12-4 and TRBJ2-5; D is unclear. The germline V and J ends were trimmed by 5 bases and 5 bases, with 9 bases remaining between them. The CDR3 length is 12 residues. The CDR3 loop is CASSARLETQYF. Here the CDR3 DNA reads TGTGCCAGCAGTGCACGTTTGGAGACCCAGTACTTC.

This chain joins TRBV15 and TRBJ2-7; TRBD1 matches at 9 bases. Trimming cost V 1 base and J 12 bases; bases outside gene matches: 13. Germline lookup yields CDR1 LNHNV and CDR2 YYDKDF (reference sequence). The CDR3 has 15 residues. The CDR3 DNA follows: TGTGCCACCAGCAGAGTATCCGGACAGGGGAAGGTTTTGTACTTC. Amino acid sequence: CATSRVSGQGKVLYF.

The CDR3 DNA follows: TGTGCCAGCAGCTTGGTTTCCAGGGGAGAAGGTGAGCAGTTCTTC. Protein sequence: CASSLVSRGEGEQFF. This chain joins TRBV5-4 and TRBJ2-1, with D possibly being TRBD1 (6 bases). With 0 bases removed from V and 9 bases from J, the gap between germline ends came to 16 bases. There are 15 residues in the CDR3. Germline loops: CDR1 SGHNT, CDR2 YYREEE (reference sequence).

V usage is TRBV15 and J usage is TRBJ1-5; TRBD1 agrees at 7 bases. The CDR3 is made up of 17 amino acids. CDR1 is LNHNV and CDR2 is YYDKDF in the germline V gene (reference sequence). The junction had 5 bases not matched to a gene; V was cut back by 0 bases and J by 0 bases. CDR3 DNA: TGTGCCACCAGCAGAGAGTTCACAGGGGCTAGCAATCAGCCCCAGCATTTT. Protein sequence: CATSREFTGASNQPQHF.

The chain links TRBV9 to TRBJ2-7, with D possibly being TRBD2 (5 bases). CDR3 length equals 16 residues. From germline, CDR1 is SGDLS and CDR2 YYNGEE. V lost 3 bases and J 6 bases, leaving 22 bases between the germline ends. The chain's CDR3 is CASSEAPGKNMLEQYF. CDR3 DNA sequence: TGTGCCAGCAGCGAGGCGCCCGGGAAAAATATGCTCGAGCAGTACTTC.

V and J are TRBV12-3 or TRBV12-4 and TRBJ1-1; D ambiguous. This CDR3 spans 13 amino acids. The germline V and J ends were trimmed by 5 bases and 7 bases, with 14 bases remaining between them. The DNA of the CDR3 is TGTGCCAGCAGTCGACTCGGGAAAAGTGAAGCTTTCTTT. It specifies CASSRLGKSEAFF.